The source of this TCR beta chain is a study of T cell responses to AZD1222 COVID-19 vaccine. Here immunoSEQ multiplex PCR was the method, and the copy in TCRdb shows in-frame clones only, minus some. Here the sample spans about 120,000 clones, about 90% being singletons. Deletions cut 2 bases from V and 4 bases from J, with 9 bases between. This CDR3 has 14 amino acids. CDR1 is KGHSH, CDR2 LQKENI, per germline. This receptor was taken from an adult who received the AZD1222 COVID-19 vaccine. The V gene is TRBV18, the J gene TRBJ1-3; D is unclear. The specimen was peripheral blood, collected 28 days after the second AZD1222 dose. Written as DNA, the CDR3 is TGTGCCAGCTCACCAGATCAGTGGGGAAACACCATATATTTT. It is translated as CASSPDQWGNTIYF. The full variable domain, in which reference TRBV18 and TRBJ1-3 provide the parts outside the CDR3, is NAGVMQNPRHLVRRRGQEARLRCSPMKGHSHVYWYRQLPEEGLKFMVYLQKENIIDESGMPKERFSAEFPKEGPSILRIQQVVRGDSAAYFCASSPDQWGNTIYFGEGSWLTVV.